This T cell receptor (beta chain) stems from a study of T cells after posttransplantation cyclophosphamide. The study's findings and limits: Recipient CMV seropositivity and CMV reactivation strongly tracked TRB clonality. TRB overlap between skin or GI tissue T cells and blood was limited. Donor CD8+ memory clones often dominated recipient blood repertoires at later times.

Libraries were prepared by immunoSEQ multiplex PCR; TCRdb keeps only in-frame clonotypes and omits some of them. In the table there are about 21,000 clones, 80% to 90% of which are singletons. The count of this clone is one. Its target is unknown. Controls had myeloablative marrow grafts with methotrexate and calcineurin inhibitor, sampled at 1 year. Specimen: PBMCs, collected about 400 days after allogeneic stem cell transplant with calcineurin inhibitor and methotrexate. The receptor was isolated from a female patient younger than 45 who received an allogeneic stem cell transplant from an unrelated donor, was CMV-positive, and had acute and chronic GVHD. Part of the T cell pool may stem from the graft donor.

The CDR3 loop reads CAWAGGGFEQYF. CDR3 coding DNA: TGTGCCTGGGCCGGAGGGGGCTTCGAGCAGTACTTC. The rearrangement uses TRBV30 and TRBJ2-5; a possible D gene is TRBD1 (7 bases). The DNA end is more similar to TRBJ2-7, so the J call may be wrong. This CDR3 has 12 amino acids. CDR1 is GTSNPN and CDR2 is SVGIG in the germline V gene (reference sequence).